This T cell receptor (beta chain) was sequenced for a study of T cell responses to AZD1222 COVID-19 vaccine. Study-level findings and limits: The sample set comprised mostly white British donors with more females, and clonal diversity was possibly underestimated.

This clone was seen only a few times. The antigen is unknown. Generated by immunoSEQ multiplex PCR, the TCRdb table keeps only in-frame clones and is missing some. The table has around 200,000 clones, around 90% seen once; the top ten hold 0.45% to 0.55%. This sample comprised peripheral blood, obtained on day 0 of AZD1222 vaccination. This TCR was sampled from an adult in good health.

The CDR3 nucleotides are TGTGCCAGCAGACCTTCTAGCGGGGGGACTTTTCGGGAGCAGTTCTTC. This gives the protein CASRPSSGGTFREQFF. V usage is TRBV28 and J usage is TRBJ2-1; 11 bases match TRBD2. This CDR3 spans 16 amino acids. Unmatched junction bases numbered 14, after V lost 6 bases and J lost 10 bases. Germline V gives CDR1 MDHEN, CDR2 SYDVKM.